This entry concerns a single TCR beta chain. The antigen remains undetermined. This PCR relied on a set of 60 Vbeta primers and 13 Jbeta primers. Produced via immunoSEQ multiplex PCR; TCRdb's table is partial and in-frame only. Of 120,000 to 150,000 clones in the sample, more than 75% were seen once. The entry originates in a study of cytomegalovirus exposure and HLA in healthy donors. General observations from the study: Analyzed later, most CMV-associated TCR beta chains appeared HLA-restricted.

Per germline, CDR1 MNHNY and CDR2 SVGAGI (reference sequence). This CDR3 spans 15 amino acids. Germline trimming cut 4 bases from V and 4 bases from J; bases unmatched to any gene: 9. The V call is TRBV6-6, the J call TRBJ2-5; TRBD1 agrees at 7 bases. The sequencing sample was made of PBMCs. The TCR was taken from a man aged 35 to 55 in good health and CMV-seronegative. The CDR3 region has the DNA TGTGCCAGCAGTTCCTTCGACAGGGACGGAGAGACCCAGTACTTC. Its translation is CASSSFDRDGETQYF.